These 29 T cell receptor beta chains share one sample of origin, sequenced in a study of cytomegalovirus exposure and HLA in healthy donors. Researchers ran the PCR with 60 Vbeta and 13 Jbeta primers. Sequenced by immunoSEQ multiplex PCR; TCRdb stores in-frame clones only, minus some. The profile shows 150,000 to 200,000 clones, roughly 80% of them singletons. Sequenced material: PBMCs. Receptor source: a man aged 45-65 years in good health and CMV-seropositive.

This clone was found once. The chain couples TRBV30 to TRBJ2-5; 7 bases line up with TRBD1. The CDR3 sequence is 14 residues long. Per the germline V gene, CDR1 is GTSNPN and CDR2 is SVGIG (reference sequence). V was clipped by 2 bases and J by 7 bases; unmatched bases: 10. The DNA for the CDR3 is TGTGCCTGGAGTCCCGGACAGGCCATGTCGACCCAGTACTTC. Translation: CAWSPGQAMSTQYF. The full variable domain, in which reference TRBV30 and TRBJ2-5 provide the parts outside the CDR3, is SQTIHQWPATLVQPVGSPLSLECTVEGTSNPNLYWYRQAAGRGLQLLFYSVGIGQISSEVPQNLSASRPQDRQFILSSKKLLLSDSGFYLCAWSPGQAMSTQYFGPGTRLLVL.

V is TRBV4-1 and J is TRBJ1-6, with 8 bases matching TRBD1. Losses at the gene ends were 2 bases for V and 11 bases for J; bases not matched to a gene: 8. Germline CDR1 and CDR2: MGHRA and YSYEKL. The CDR3 contains 15 residues. The CDR3 sequence: CASSQSPGQATPLHF. The CDR3 DNA is TGCGCCAGCAGCCAATCTCCGGGACAGGCGACACCCCTCCACTTT.

The CDR3 region is CSVGGGSSYEQYF. In DNA form, the CDR3 reads TGCAGCGTTGGGGGGGGGAGCTCCTACGAGCAGTACTTC. This chain links TRBV29-1 with TRBJ2-7, with 7 bases lining up with TRBD2. The length of the CDR3 is 13 residues. Per germline, CDR1 SQVTM and CDR2 ANQGSEA. V was clipped by 4 bases and J by 0 bases; unmatched bases: 3.

V gene TRBV2 combines with J gene TRBJ1-5; unclear D gene. The CDR3 extends over 11 amino acids. The V and J ends lost 5 bases and 5 bases respectively, with 4 bases between them. CDR1 SNHLY and CDR2 FYNNEI come from the germline V gene. CDR3 DNA: TGTGCCAGCAGTATAGATCAGCCCCAGCATTTT. This codes for CASSIDQPQHF.

The chain carries TRBV12-5 and TRBJ1-2, with 7 nucleotides matching TRBD1. Germline CDR1 LGHNT, CDR2 FRNRAP. The trim removed 6 bases at V and 3 bases at J, leaving 7 bases unmatched. CDR3 length equals 14 residues. The CDR3 loop is CASGSPTGYYGYTF. For the CDR3, the DNA is TGTGCTAGTGGATCACCGACAGGGTACTATGGCTACACCTTC.

The rearrangement joins TRBV7-8 to TRBJ2-5; D call uncertain. Trimming cost V 3 bases and J 4 bases, with 21 bases left between them. The CDR3 is 17 amino acids. Germline CDR1 SGHVS, CDR2 FQNEAQ. The CDR3 loop is CASSFRSRPLVGETQYF. In DNA, the CDR3 is TGTGCCAGCAGCTTCAGGTCGAGACCCCTCGTCGGAGAGACCCAGTACTTC.

The V gene is TRBV5-1, the J gene TRBJ2-3; D uncertain. The CDR3 length is 15 residues. Germline V CDR1 and CDR2: SGHRS, YFSETQ. Deletions cut 1 base from V and 1 base from J, with 10 bases between. The CDR3 DNA reads as TGCGCCAGCAGCTTGCAGCTAGTGGGCACAGATACGCAGTATTTT. It is translated as CASSLQLVGTDTQYF.

The table lists this clone with a count of one. Different DNA sequences within this sample yield the same CDR3. CDR3 in DNA: TGTGCCAGCAGCTCCGGGACAGGACACGAAAAACTGTTTTTT. Residues: CASSSGTGHEKLFF. This chain links TRBV7-6 with TRBJ1-4; 8 bases agree with TRBD1. V trimming: 4 bases; J trimming: 8 bases; junction bases outside the gene matches: 6. The CDR3 contains 14 residues. Germline V gene lookup returns CDR1 SGHVS and CDR2 FNYEAQ.

The CDR3 reads CASSQGTGATYEQYF. The CDR3 region has the DNA TGTGCCAGCAGCCAAGGCACGGGAGCTACCTACGAGCAGTACTTC. The chain couples TRBV4-2 to TRBJ2-5; a weak D match, TRBD2 (6 bases). The better agreement between TRBJ2-7 and the DNA end casts doubt on the J call. This CDR3 is built from 15 residues. Germline assignment: CDR1 LGHNA and CDR2 YNFKEQ.

V is TRBV11-2 and J is TRBJ2-7; tentative D call: TRBD2 (5 bases). V lost 7 bases and J lost 2, with 12 bases in between. The CDR3 has 13 residues. Germline V gene sequence: CDR1 SGHAT, CDR2 FQNNGV. This chain's CDR3 is CASNLGVTYEQYF. CDR3 coding DNA: TGTGCCAGCAACCTCGGGGTAACCTACGAGCAGTACTTC.

The V gene is TRBV29-1, the J gene TRBJ2-3, with 7 bases matching TRBD1. CDR3 size: 14 residues. In germline, CDR1 is SQVTM, CDR2 ANQGSEA. J lost 2 bases, V lost 4 bases, and 6 bases had no gene match. CDR3 amino acids: CSVAPGQLTDTQYF. The CDR3 DNA reads TGCAGCGTTGCTCCGGGACAGCTCACAGATACGCAGTATTTT.

The rearrangement links TRBV11-2 to TRBJ1-1, with 7 positions matching TRBD1. With V trimmed by 5 bases and J by 4 bases, 10 bases remained unmatched. The CDR3 runs to 15 residues. The germline V gene encodes CDR1 SGHAT and CDR2 FQNNGV. The CDR3 here is CASSPGDRAGTEAFF. DNA for the CDR3: TGTGCCAGCAGCCCCGGTGACAGGGCGGGCACTGAAGCTTTCTTT. Full variable domain (missing parts from reference TRBV11-2 and TRBJ1-1): EAGVAQSPRYKIIEKRQSVAFWCNPISGHATLYWYQQILGQGPKLLIQFQNNGVVDDSQLPKDRFSAERLKGVDSTLKIQPAKLEDSAVYLCASSPGDRAGTEAFFGQGTRLTVV.

This sequence joins TRBV5-6 and TRBJ1-6; 10 nucleotides align to TRBD1. Per the germline V gene, CDR1 is SGHDT and CDR2 is YYEEEE. The V gene end was trimmed by 4 bases and the J gene end by 11 bases; junction bases not matched to a gene: 6. The length of the CDR3 is 14 residues. The CDR3 loop is CASSVDRGSAPLHF. CDR3 DNA sequence: TGTGCCAGCAGCGTGGACAGGGGGAGCGCACCCCTCCACTTT.

The chain joins TRBV28 to TRBJ2-4; 12 positions agree with TRBD2. The CDR3 runs 22 residues. The germline gives CDR1 MDHEN, CDR2 SYDVKM. V shed 2 bases, J shed 2 bases, and the junction held 19 bases outside the gene matches. The CDR3 DNA reads TGTGCCAGCAGTTTACCGATAGCGGGGCTAGCGGGGGGGCGGACAACCAAAAACATTCAGTACTTC. Translated, it gives CASSLPIAGLAGGRTTKNIQYF. The variable domain in full, completed from reference TRBV28 and TRBJ2-4, reads DVKVTQSSRYLVKRTGEKVFLECVQDMDHENMFWYRQDPGLGLRLIYFSYDVKMKEKGDIPEGYSVSREKKERFSLILESASTNQTSMYLCASSLPIAGLAGGRTTKNIQYFGAGTRLSVL.

V is TRBV2 and J is TRBJ1-2; D might be TRBD1 (5 bases). Germline V gene lookup returns CDR1 SNHLY and CDR2 FYNNEI. CDR3 length: 12 amino acids. V shed 3 bases and J shed 4 bases, with 6 bases lying between them. CDR3 nucleotides: TGTGCCAGCAGTGAGGGACTCTATGGCTACACCTTC. Amino acids: CASSEGLYGYTF.

This chain links TRBV5-1 with TRBJ2-3; the match to TRBD2 covers 10 bases. The CDR3 runs to 16 residues. The germline V gene has CDR1 SGHRS and CDR2 YFSETQ. The junction had 8 bases not matched to a gene; V was cut back by 5 bases and J by 2 bases. The CDR3 nucleotides are TGCGCCAGCAGGAATATACTAGCGGGGACCACAGATACGCAGTATTTT. Its protein is CASRNILAGTTDTQYF.

This chain links TRBV9 with TRBJ1-1; D may be TRBD1 (6 bases). CDR3 length: 14 residues. CDR1 is SGDLS and CDR2 is YYNGEE in the germline V gene. V dropped 0 bases and J dropped 5 bases, with 11 bases sitting between them. In DNA form, the CDR3 reads TGTGCCAGCAGCGTAGGGCAGGGGCGGACTGAAGCTTTCTTT. Amino acids: CASSVGQGRTEAFF. Supplemented by reference TRBV9 and TRBJ1-1, the full variable domain reads DSGVTQTPKHLITATGQRVTLRCSPRSGDLSVYWYQQSLDQGLQFLIQYYNGEERAKGNILERFSAQQFPDLHSELNLSSLELGDSALYFCASSVGQGRTEAFFGQGTRLTVV.

The DNA for the CDR3 is TGTGCCAGCAGCTTAGAAGGGACAACTAACTATGGCTACACCTTC. Its protein is CASSLEGTTNYGYTF. The chain has TRBV11-1 and TRBJ1-2; D perhaps matches TRBD1 (6 bases). This CDR3 region has 15 residues. The V gene lost 1 base and the J gene lost 0 bases, with 9 bases spanning the gap. Germline loops: CDR1 SGHAT, CDR2 FQDESV (reference sequence).

V gene TRBV2 combines with J gene TRBJ2-7; 10 nucleotides line up with TRBD1. V trimming: 4 bases; J trimming: 4 bases; junction bases outside the gene matches: 10. CDR1 is SNHLY, CDR2 FYNNEI, per germline. CDR3 length: 16 residues. The CDR3 DNA reads TGTGCCAGCAGTGGCATTCTGGGACAGGGGCTTTACGAGCAGTACTTC. As protein: CASSGILGQGLYEQYF.

CDR3 in amino acids: CASSAGLAGYNEQFF. For the CDR3, the DNA is TGTGCCAGCAGCGCGGGACTAGCGGGGTACAATGAGCAGTTCTTC. The genes are TRBV5-8 and TRBJ2-1, with 13 bases fitting TRBD2. The germline CDR1 and CDR2 sequences are SGHTS and YDEGEE. The CDR3 sequence is 15 residues long. V trimming: 4 bases; J trimming: 4 bases; junction bases outside the gene matches: 2.

The rearrangement links TRBV9 to TRBJ1-4; 9 bases match TRBD1. This CDR3 has 15 amino acids. In germline, CDR1 is SGDLS, CDR2 YYNGEE. V dropped 1 base and J dropped 7; count of bases not matched to a gene: 5. The CDR3 loop is CASSVTGGIGEKLFF. The CDR3 coding sequence is TGTGCCAGCAGCGTAACAGGGGGCATCGGTGAAAAACTGTTTTTT.

The chain is built from TRBV6-1 and TRBJ2-1; a possible D gene is TRBD1 (6 bases). Trimming took 4 bases from V and 4 from J, leaving 11 bases between them. In germline, CDR1 is MNHNS, CDR2 SASEGT. CDR3 length: 14 residues. CDR3 sequence (DNA): TGTGCCAGCAGTGTCGGGACACCATACAATGAGCAGTTCTTC. It translates to CASSVGTPYNEQFF.

This clone showed up just once. V usage is TRBV27 and J usage is TRBJ2-5; tentative D call: TRBD2 (5 bases). Germline loops: CDR1 MNHEY, CDR2 SMNVEV (reference sequence). The germline V and J ends were trimmed by 7 bases and 12 bases, with 21 bases remaining between them. This CDR3 has 13 amino acids. The CDR3 DNA is TGTGCCAGCAACGACCCGAGGGAGAGACATGAGTACTTC. Translated: CASNDPRERHEYF.

V and J are TRBV4-1 and TRBJ1-1, with 9 bases lining up with TRBD1. Trimming cost V 0 bases and J 6 bases; bases outside gene matches: 17. From germline, CDR1 is MGHRA and CDR2 YSYEKL. This CDR3 contains 19 residues. Written as DNA, the CDR3 is TGCGCCAGCAGCCAAGATCATCCCCTTTCTACAGGGGGCAAGGCTGAAGCTTTCTTT. Translating it yields CASSQDHPLSTGGKAEAFF.

The chain links TRBV10-3 to TRBJ2-1; 7 bases map to TRBD2. V was pared by 6 bases and J by 4 bases, with 9 bases of the junction left unmatched. The length of the CDR3 is 15 residues. CDR1 is ENHRY, CDR2 SYGVKD, per germline. This chain's CDR3 is CAISKLALGYNEQFF. CDR3 coding DNA: TGTGCCATCAGCAAACTAGCGTTGGGTTACAATGAGCAGTTCTTC.

This clone was recorded only once. V is TRBV27 and J is TRBJ2-7; D is ambiguous. This CDR3 spans 13 amino acids. CDR1 and CDR2 from the germline V gene are MNHEY and SMNVEV (reference sequence). Trimming stripped 3 bases from V and 2 bases from J, with 8 bases between. Written as DNA, the CDR3 is TGTGCCAGCAGTTTTTATGGCCCCTACGAGCAGTACTTC. It yields the protein CASSFYGPYEQYF.

The J gene is TRBJ1-4, the V gene TRBV5-1; maybe TRBD1 (6 bases). Trimming removed 2 bases at V and 6 bases at J, with 11 bases between. The CDR3 runs to 14 residues. The germline V gene has CDR1 SGHRS and CDR2 YFSETQ. This CDR3 reads CASSFIAGDEKLFF. Written as DNA, the CDR3 is TGCGCCAGCAGCTTTATTGCAGGGGATGAAAAACTGTTTTTT.

The sample holds a few counts of this clone. The rearrangement joins TRBV11-2 to TRBJ1-5; D is perhaps TRBD1 (6 bases). The germline CDR1 and CDR2 sequences are SGHAT and FQNNGV. Trimming removed 4 bases at V and 6 bases at J, with 13 bases between. The CDR3 consists of 14 residues. Here the CDR3 reads CASSSHGGRQPQHF. CDR3 sequence (DNA): TGTGCCAGCAGCTCCCACGGGGGGCGTCAGCCCCAGCATTTT.

The chain has TRBV6-5 and TRBJ2-1; weak D call: TRBD1 (7 bases). The ends were cut back, 6 bases at V and 2 bases at J, with 14 bases in the middle. The CDR3 is 15 residues long. The V gene's germline CDR1 is MNHEY and CDR2 SVGAGI. This CDR3 reads CASRPRGTAYNEQFF. The CDR3 DNA reads TGTGCCAGCAGGCCCCGGGGGACAGCCTACAATGAGCAGTTCTTC.